This T cell receptor (beta chain) is drawn from a study of PD-1 blockade in classical Hodgkin lymphoma. At the level of the study: Nivolumab 3 mg/kg was given intravenously every 2 weeks.

Sample time point: cycle 4 day 1 (C4D1), after about 6 weeks of nivolumab. Every patient relapsed after autologous stem cell transplantation, and brentuximab vedotin exposure varied. Germline-derived CDR1 and CDR2 are MNHEY and SMNVEV (reference sequence). The ends lost 0 bases at V and 0 bases at J; junction bases unmatched: 6. This CDR3 contains 18 residues. The assay was immunoSEQ multiplex PCR, and TCRdb's table has in-frame clones only and misses some. Of roughly 10,000 clones listed, 85% to 90% are singletons. General study points: There was a significant rise in CD4+ TCR diversity by C4D1, with no such rise for CD8+. As was reported, newly diagnosed patients showed lower baseline TCR diversity than healthy donors did. Newly diagnosed patients had diversity similar to the baseline diversity of complete responders.

About this clone: What it binds is unknown.

The TCR was taken from a human donor with classical Hodgkin lymphoma. This sample comprised peripheral blood mononuclear cells (PBMCs), obtained before the fourth cycle of nivolumab. V gene TRBV27 combines with J gene TRBJ2-7; TRBD2 matches at 12 bases. CDR3 region: CASSLSSLAGGPSYEQYF. In DNA form, the CDR3 reads TGTGCCAGCAGTTTATCCTCCCTAGCGGGGGGGCCCTCCTACGAGCAGTACTTC.